Described below is a single T cell receptor (beta chain) sequence and its context. Its antigen is not identified. These data come from a study of shared clonotypes between healthy human individuals. Study-wide context: There were three CD4 naive, three CD4 memory, two CD8 naive and one CD8 memory plates per donor. Whole-study results and caveats: Relative to clonotypes present in all four donors, those not shared had lower generation probabilities.

The V end was cut by 3 bases, the J end by 4 bases, with 9 bases between. Germline V gene data show CDR1 as MDHEN and CDR2 as SYDVKM. The CDR3 covers 14 residues. Generated by immunoSEQ multiplex PCR, the TCRdb table keeps only in-frame clones and is missing some. The sample holds some 580,000 clones, roughly 97% seen once. The chain has TRBV28 and TRBJ2-2; perhaps TRBD1 as D (6 bases). Source material: naive CD4+ T cells sorted from blood. Subset defined: CD45RA+ positively selected. This receptor was obtained from a woman aged 25 to 39 in good health. The chain's CDR3 is CASSLVQGTGELFF. For the CDR3, the DNA is TGTGCCAGCAGTTTGGTACAGGGCACCGGGGAGCTGTTTTTT. Full variable domain (rest looked up from reference TRBV28 and TRBJ2-2): DVKVTQSSRYLVKRTGEKVFLECVQDMDHENMFWYRQDPGLGLRLIYFSYDVKMKEKGDIPEGYSVSREKKERFSLILESASTNQTSMYLCASSLVQGTGELFFGEGSRLTVL.